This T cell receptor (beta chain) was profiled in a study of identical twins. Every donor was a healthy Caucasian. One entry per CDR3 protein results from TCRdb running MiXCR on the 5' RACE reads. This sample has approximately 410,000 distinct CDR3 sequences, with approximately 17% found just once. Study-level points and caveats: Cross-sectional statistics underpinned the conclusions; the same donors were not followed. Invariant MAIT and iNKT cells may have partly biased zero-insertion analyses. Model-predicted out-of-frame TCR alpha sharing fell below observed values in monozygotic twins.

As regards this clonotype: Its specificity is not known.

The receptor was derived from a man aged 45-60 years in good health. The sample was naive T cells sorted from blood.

The CDR3, as DNA: TGTGCCAGCAAAGTGGGACCAGGGTTCCTTAGCAATCAGCCCCAGCATTTT. Translation: CASKVGPGFLSNQPQHF. The chain combines TRBV6-1 with TRBJ1-5; possibly TRBD1 for D (5 bases). The CDR3 loop spans 17 amino acids. Between the trimmed V and J ends, which lost 7 bases and 0 bases, there was a span of 19 bases. Germline values: CDR1 MNHNS, CDR2 SASEGT.